A selection of T cell receptor beta chains follows, all from one sample in a study of cytomegalovirus exposure and HLA in healthy donors. TCRdb's table, derived via immunoSEQ multiplex PCR, lists solely in-frame clones and lacks some. The repertoire holds 50,000 or so clones, less than 75% seen once, with 6.3% in the top ten. Sequenced material: PBMCs. These receptors all come from a man aged 25-40 years in good health and CMV-seronegative. The CDR3 runs from the conserved cysteine through the conserved F or W. A D gene is named only where the DNA matches it firmly. Only part of the rows carry a size: once, few, many, or a class if the clone is expanded.

>TRBD2|.|TRBV29-1|TRBJ2-2
TGCAGCGTTGAGCCTAGCGGTCCCGGGGAGCTGTTTTTT
CSVEPSGPGELFF
>TRBD2|.|TRBV6-5|TRBJ2-1
TGTGCCAGCAGTTACTCTAGCGGGAGAGTAAATGAGCAGTTCTTC
CASSYSSGRVNEQFF
>TRBD2|.|TRBV5-1|TRBJ2-2
TGCGCCAGCAGCCGGGTTGGGGTGTCGGTGGGACTAGCGTCCGACGGGGAGCTGTTTTTT
CASSRVGVSVGLASDGELFF
>TRBD2|.|TRBV7-9|TRBJ2-1
TGTGCCAGTAATGGGGCGGGGGTCCGTCGCGGGCAGTTCTTC
CASNGAGVRRGQFF
>.|.|TRBV7-9|TRBJ2-3
TGTGCCAGCAGCCTTAGCGGCCCCGGAGATACGCAGTATTTT
CASSLSGPGDTQYF
>.|.|TRBV6-5|TRBJ1-4
TGTGCCAGCAGTTACCAGGGGATGAGGGAAAAACTGTTTTTT
CASSYQGMREKLFF
>TRBD2|.|TRBV6-6|TRBJ2-1
TGTGCCAGCAGTTCAGGGACTAGAAAGTTCTTC
CASSSGTRKFF
>TRBD1|.|TRBV29-1|TRBJ2-3
TGCAGCGTCGATGGGACAGGGGGCACAGATACGCAGTATTTT
CSVDGTGGTDTQYF
>TRBD1|.|TRBV18|TRBJ1-2
TGTGCCACCAGAACCGGACAGGGGGCGGATGGCTACACCTTC
CATRTGQGADGYTF
>TRBD1|once|TRBV6-1|TRBJ1-2
TGTGCCAGCAAGAAACTAGAGGGGGCGGATGGCTACACCTTC
CASKKLEGADGYTF
>TRBD1|.|TRBV30|TRBJ2-7
TGTGCCTGGAGTGGACAGGGGGCGGTCCAGTACTTC
CAWSGQGAVQYF
>TRBD1|few|TRBV30|TRBJ2-7
TGTGCCTGGATGAGACAGGGGCTAGACGAGCAGTACTTC
CAWMRQGLDEQYF
>TRBD1|few|TRBV30|TRBJ1-5
TGTGCCTGGGGACAGGAGAATAGCAATCAGCCCCAGCATTTT
CAWGQENSNQPQHF
>TRBD1|few|TRBV29-1|TRBJ2-7
TGCAGCGTTGAAAGGGACAGGGGTTCCTACGAGCAGTACTTC
CSVERDRGSYEQYF
>TRBD1|.|TRBV7-9|TRBJ1-2
TGTGCCAGCAGCCATCCGGACAGGCCCCCAACTTATGGCTACACCTTC
CASSHPDRPPTYGYTF
>.|.|TRBV6-5|TRBJ2-1
TGTGCCAGCAGTATAGCCCCAAGCTCCTACAATGAGCAGTTCTTC
CASSIAPSSYNEQFF
>TRBD2|.|TRBV7-2|TRBJ2-1
TGTGCCAGCAGCTACTCCGGGACTAACAATGAGCAGTTCTTC
CASSYSGTNNEQFF
>TRBD1|.|TRBV7-9|TRBJ1-2
TGTGCCAGCAGACTACAGGGGGCTTTTGGCTACACCTTC
CASRLQGAFGYTF
>.|.|TRBV7-8|TRBJ2-7
TGTGCCAGCAGCTTACGGAGCTCAGCGATCTACGAGCAGTACTTC
CASSLRSSAIYEQYF
>TRBD1|.|TRBV4-1|TRBJ1-1
TGCGCCAGCAGCCCGGGACAGGGGAACACTGAAGCTTTCTTT
CASSPGQGNTEAFF
>TRBD1|once|TRBV11-3|TRBJ2-1
TGTGCCAGCAGCTTAAGGGACAGGAGTTACAATGAGCAGTTCTTC
CASSLRDRSYNEQFF
>.|.|TRBV30|TRBJ2-7
TGTGCCTGGAGCCTACGGGGACTCGAGGCCTACGAGCAGTACTTC
CAWSLRGLEAYEQYF
>TRBD1|.|TRBV5-4|TRBJ1-2
TGTGCCAGCAGCCCGGCGATGGGACAGGGGGATGGCTACACCTTC
CASSPAMGQGDGYTF
>.|.|TRBV29-1|TRBJ2-7
TGCAGCGTTGACTCCGGCAGCGGAATTCTCCACGAGCAGTACTTC
CSVDSGSGILHEQYF
>TRBD2|few|TRBV5-1|TRBJ2-1
TGCGCCAGCAGCTCAGGACTAGCGGGAGATGAGCAGTTCTTC
CASSSGLAGDEQFF